The clone carrying this T cell receptor (beta chain) occurred a few times. No antigen is known for it. This sample stems from a study of shared clonotypes between healthy human individuals. Overall study: The plates for each donor numbered three CD4 naive, three CD4 memory, two CD8 naive and one CD8 memory.

Germline trimming cut 6 bases from V and 4 bases from J; bases unmatched to any gene: 8. Germline V gives CDR1 SNHLY, CDR2 FYNNEI. The CDR3 extends over 15 amino acids. Repertoires were generated with immunoSEQ multiplex PCR, while TCRdb's copy carries only in-frame clones and drops some. The sample shows roughly 1 million clones, around 76% of them seen only once. Study findings and constraints: Memory subsets had estimated richness that was generally smaller than that of naive subsets. Investigators expected sequencing depth to affect clonotype sharing among donors. Some clonotypes were shared by all four sorted-subset donors, while others were not shared. The non-shared ones had lower generation probabilities than the shared ones.

The sequencing input was memory CD4+ T cells sorted from blood. The subset denotes: CD45RA-negative fraction. This clonotype was sampled from a man aged 18 to 29 in good health. The chain links TRBV2 to TRBJ2-1, with 8 bases identical to TRBD2. The CDR3 reads CASSPTSGSYNEQFF. CDR3 bases: TGTGCCAGCAGCCCTACTAGCGGCTCTTACAATGAGCAGTTCTTC.